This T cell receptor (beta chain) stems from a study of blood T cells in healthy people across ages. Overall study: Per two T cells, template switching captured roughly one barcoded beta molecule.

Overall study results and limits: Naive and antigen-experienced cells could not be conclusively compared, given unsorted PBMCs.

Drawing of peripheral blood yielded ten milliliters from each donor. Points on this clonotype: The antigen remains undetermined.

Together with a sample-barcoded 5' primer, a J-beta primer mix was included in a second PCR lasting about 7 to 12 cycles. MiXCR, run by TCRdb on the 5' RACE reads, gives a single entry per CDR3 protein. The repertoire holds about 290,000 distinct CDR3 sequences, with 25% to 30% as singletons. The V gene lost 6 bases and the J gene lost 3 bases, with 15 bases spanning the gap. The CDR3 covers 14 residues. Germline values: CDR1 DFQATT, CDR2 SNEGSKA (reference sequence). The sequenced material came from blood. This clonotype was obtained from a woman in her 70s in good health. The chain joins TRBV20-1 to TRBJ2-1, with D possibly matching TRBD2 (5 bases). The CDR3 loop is CSAADSNRYNEQFF. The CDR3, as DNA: TGCAGTGCGGCGGACTCCAATCGCTACAATGAGCAGTTCTTC.